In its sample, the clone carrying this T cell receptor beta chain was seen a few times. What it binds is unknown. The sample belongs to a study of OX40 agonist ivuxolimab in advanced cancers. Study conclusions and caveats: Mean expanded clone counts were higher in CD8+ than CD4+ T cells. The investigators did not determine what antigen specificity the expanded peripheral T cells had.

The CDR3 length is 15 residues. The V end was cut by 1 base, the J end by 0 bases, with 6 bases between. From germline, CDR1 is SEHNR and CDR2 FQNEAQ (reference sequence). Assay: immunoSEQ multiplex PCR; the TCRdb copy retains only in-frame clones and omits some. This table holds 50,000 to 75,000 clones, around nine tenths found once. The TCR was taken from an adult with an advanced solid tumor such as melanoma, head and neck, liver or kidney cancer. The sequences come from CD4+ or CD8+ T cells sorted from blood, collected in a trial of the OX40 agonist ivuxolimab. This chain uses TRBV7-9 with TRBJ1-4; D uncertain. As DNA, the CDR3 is TGTGCCAGCAGCTTAGAGGGCCCAACTAATGAAAAACTGTTTTTT. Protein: CASSLEGPTNEKLFF.